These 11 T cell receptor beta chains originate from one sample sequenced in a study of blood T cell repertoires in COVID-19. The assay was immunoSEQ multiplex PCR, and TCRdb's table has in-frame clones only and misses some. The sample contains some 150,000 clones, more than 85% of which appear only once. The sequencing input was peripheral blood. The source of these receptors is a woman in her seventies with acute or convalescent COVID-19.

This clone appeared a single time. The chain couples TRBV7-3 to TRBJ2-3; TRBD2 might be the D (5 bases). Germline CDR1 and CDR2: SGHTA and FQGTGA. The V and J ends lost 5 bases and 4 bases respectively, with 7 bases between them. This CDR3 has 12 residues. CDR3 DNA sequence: TGTGCCAGCAGCATGAGGGCAGATACGCAGTATTTT. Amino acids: CASSMRADTQYF.

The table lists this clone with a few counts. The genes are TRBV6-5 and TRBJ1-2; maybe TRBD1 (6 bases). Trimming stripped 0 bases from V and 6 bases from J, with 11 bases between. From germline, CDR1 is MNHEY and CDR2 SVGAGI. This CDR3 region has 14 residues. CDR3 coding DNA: TGTGCCAGCAGTTACTCCGGGCAGGGGAATGGCTACACCTTC. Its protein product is CASSYSGQGNGYTF.

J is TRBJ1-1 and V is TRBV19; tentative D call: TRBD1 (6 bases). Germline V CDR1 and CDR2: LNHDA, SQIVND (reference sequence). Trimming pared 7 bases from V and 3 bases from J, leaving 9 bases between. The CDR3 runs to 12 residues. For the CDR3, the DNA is TGTGCCAGTACCGCAGGGGACACTGAAGCTTTCTTT. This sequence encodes CASTAGDTEAFF.

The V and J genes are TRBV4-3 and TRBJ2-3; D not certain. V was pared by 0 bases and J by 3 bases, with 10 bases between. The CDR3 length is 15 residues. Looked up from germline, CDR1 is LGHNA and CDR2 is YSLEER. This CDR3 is CASSQDVARTDTQYF. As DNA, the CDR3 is TGCGCCAGCAGCCAAGATGTCGCTAGGACAGATACGCAGTATTTT.

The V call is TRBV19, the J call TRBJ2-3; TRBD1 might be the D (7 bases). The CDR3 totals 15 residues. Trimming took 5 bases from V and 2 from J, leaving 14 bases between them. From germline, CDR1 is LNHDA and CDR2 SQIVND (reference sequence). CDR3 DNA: TGTGCCAGTAGTCAGGGGGGTTTCCCCACAGATACGCAGTATTTT. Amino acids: CASSQGGFPTDTQYF.

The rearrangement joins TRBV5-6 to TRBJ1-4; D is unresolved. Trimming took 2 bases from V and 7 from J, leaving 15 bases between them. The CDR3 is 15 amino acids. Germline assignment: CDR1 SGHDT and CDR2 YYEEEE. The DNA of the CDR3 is TGTGCCAGCAGCTTTGGTTGGGCCGGGGTTGAAAAACTGTTTTTT. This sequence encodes CASSFGWAGVEKLFF.

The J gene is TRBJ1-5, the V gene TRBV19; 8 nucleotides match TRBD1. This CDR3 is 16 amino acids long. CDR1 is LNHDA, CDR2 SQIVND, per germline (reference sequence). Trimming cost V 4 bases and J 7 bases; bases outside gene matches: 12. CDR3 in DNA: TGTGCCAGTAGTAACCCCGGCAGGGGGCGCCGCCAGCCCCAGCATTTT. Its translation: CASSNPGRGRRQPQHF.

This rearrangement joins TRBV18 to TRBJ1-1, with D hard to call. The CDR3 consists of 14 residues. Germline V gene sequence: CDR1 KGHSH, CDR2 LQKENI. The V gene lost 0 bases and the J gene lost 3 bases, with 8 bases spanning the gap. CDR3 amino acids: CASSPPSGYTEAFF. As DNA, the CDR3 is TGTGCCAGCTCACCACCCTCGGGGTACACTGAAGCTTTCTTT.

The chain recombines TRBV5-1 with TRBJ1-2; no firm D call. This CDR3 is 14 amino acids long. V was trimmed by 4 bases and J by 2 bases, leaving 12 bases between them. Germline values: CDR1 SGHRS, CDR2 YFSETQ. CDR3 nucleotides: TGCGCCAGCAGCCCATCTTCGAGAAACTATGGCTACACCTTC. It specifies CASSPSSRNYGYTF.

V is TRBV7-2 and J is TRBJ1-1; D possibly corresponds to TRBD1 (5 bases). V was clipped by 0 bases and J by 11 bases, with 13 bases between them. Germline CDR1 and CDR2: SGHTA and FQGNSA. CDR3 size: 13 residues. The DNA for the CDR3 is TGTGCCAGCAGCTTAGCCAACAGTGGGGGGGCTTTCTTT. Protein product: CASSLANSGGAFF.

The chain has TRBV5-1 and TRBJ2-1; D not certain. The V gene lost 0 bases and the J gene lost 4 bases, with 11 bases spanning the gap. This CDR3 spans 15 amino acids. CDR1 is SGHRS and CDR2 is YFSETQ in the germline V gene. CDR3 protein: CASSLGVGRYNEQFF. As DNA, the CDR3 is TGCGCCAGCAGCTTGGGGGTGGGCCGGTACAATGAGCAGTTCTTC. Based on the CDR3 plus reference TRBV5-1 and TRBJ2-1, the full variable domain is KAGVTQTPRYLIKTRGQQVTLSCSPISGHRSVSWYQQTPGQGLQFLFEYFSETQRNKGNFPGRFSGRQFSNSRSEMNVSTLELGDSALYLCASSLGVGRYNEQFFGPGTRLTVL.